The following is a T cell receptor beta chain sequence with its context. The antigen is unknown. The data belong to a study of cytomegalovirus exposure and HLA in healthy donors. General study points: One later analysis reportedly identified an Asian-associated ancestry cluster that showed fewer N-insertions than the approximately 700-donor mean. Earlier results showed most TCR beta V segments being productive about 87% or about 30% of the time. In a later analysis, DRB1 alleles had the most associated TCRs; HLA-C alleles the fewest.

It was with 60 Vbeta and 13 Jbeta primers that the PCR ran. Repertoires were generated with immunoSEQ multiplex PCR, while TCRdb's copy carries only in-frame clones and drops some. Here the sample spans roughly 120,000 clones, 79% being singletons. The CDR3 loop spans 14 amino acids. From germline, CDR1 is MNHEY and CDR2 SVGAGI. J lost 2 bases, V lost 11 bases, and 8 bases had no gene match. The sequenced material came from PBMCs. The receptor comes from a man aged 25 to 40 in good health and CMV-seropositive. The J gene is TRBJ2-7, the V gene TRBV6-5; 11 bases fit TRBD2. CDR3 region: CASVSGGDPYEQYF. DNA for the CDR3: TGTGCCTCGGTTAGCGGGGGGGATCCCTACGAGCAGTACTTC.